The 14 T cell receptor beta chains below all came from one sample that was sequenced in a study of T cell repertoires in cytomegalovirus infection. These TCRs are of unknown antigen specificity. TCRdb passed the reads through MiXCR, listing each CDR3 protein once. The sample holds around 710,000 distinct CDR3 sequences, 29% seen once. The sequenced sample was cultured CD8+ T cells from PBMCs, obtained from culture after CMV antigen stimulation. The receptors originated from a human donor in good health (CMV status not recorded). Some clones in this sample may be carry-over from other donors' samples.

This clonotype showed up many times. DNA for the CDR3: TGTGCCAGCAGCCACGGGACAGGGGAGGATTTGGATGGCTACACCTTC. Translating gives CASSHGTGEDLDGYTF. This chain joins TRBV7-9 and TRBJ1-2, with 10 bases aligning to TRBD1. The germline CDR1 and CDR2 sequences are SEHNR and FQNEAQ (reference sequence). The CDR3 runs 16 residues. V was clipped by 5 bases and J by 6 bases; unmatched bases: 12.

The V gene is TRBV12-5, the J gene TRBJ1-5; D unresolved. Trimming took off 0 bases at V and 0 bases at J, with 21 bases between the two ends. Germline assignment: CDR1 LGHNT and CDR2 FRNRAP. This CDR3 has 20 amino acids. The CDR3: CASGLVLKSLAENSNQPQHF. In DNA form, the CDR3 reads TGTGCTAGTGGTTTGGTACTTAAAAGCCTGGCAGAAAATAGCAATCAGCCCCAGCATTTT.

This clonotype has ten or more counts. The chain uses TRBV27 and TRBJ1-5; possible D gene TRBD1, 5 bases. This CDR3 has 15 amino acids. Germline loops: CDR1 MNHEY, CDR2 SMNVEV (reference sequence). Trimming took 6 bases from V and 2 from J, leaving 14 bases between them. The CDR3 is CASRQGGLGNQPQHF. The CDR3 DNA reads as TGTGCCAGCAGGCAGGGTGGGTTAGGCAATCAGCCCCAGCATTTT.

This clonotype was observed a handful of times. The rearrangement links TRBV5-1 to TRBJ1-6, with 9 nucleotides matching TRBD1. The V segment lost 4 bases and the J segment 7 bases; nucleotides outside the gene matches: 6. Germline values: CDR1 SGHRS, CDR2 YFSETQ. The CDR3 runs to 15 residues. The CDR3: CASSRTGVGNSPLHF. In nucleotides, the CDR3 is TGCGCCAGCAGCCGGACAGGGGTTGGGAATTCACCCCTCCACTTT.

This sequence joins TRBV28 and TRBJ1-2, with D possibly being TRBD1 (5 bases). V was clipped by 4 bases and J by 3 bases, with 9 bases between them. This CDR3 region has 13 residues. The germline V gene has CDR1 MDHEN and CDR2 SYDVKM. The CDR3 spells CASSSGHHYGYTF. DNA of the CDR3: TGTGCCAGCAGTTCAGGACACCACTATGGCTACACCTTC.

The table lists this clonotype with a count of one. In DNA form, the CDR3 reads TGTGCCAGCAGCTTAGCACCTAGACGAGGAAATAATTCACCCCTCCACTTT. Residues: CASSLAPRRGNNSPLHF. This chain connects TRBV7-9 to TRBJ1-6, with D unresolved. This CDR3 region has 17 residues. Trimming took 0 bases from V and 5 from J, leaving 14 bases between them. The germline V gene encodes CDR1 SEHNR and CDR2 FQNEAQ (reference sequence).

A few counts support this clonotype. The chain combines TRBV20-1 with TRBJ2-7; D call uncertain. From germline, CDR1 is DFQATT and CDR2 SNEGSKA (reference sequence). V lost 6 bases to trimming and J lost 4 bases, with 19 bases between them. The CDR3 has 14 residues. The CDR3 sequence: CSAYDGKVPYEQYV. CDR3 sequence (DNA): TGCAGTGCCTACGACGGAAAGGTGCCGTACGAGCAGTACGTC.

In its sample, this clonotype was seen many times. The CDR3 reads CASSSRDRDTEAFF. CDR3 sequence (DNA): TGTGCCAGCAGCTCGAGGGACAGGGACACTGAAGCTTTCTTT. This rearrangement joins TRBV7-9 to TRBJ1-1; 9 positions agree with TRBD1. V was pared by 4 bases and J by 3 bases, with 3 bases of the junction left unmatched. This CDR3 has 14 residues. Germline CDR1 SEHNR, CDR2 FQNEAQ (reference sequence).

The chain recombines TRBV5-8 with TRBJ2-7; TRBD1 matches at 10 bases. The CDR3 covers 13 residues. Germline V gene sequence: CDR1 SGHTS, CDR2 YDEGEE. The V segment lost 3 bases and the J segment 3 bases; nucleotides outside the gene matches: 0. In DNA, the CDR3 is TGTGCCAGCAGCTGGACAGGGGGCTACGAGCAGTACTTC. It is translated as CASSWTGGYEQYF.

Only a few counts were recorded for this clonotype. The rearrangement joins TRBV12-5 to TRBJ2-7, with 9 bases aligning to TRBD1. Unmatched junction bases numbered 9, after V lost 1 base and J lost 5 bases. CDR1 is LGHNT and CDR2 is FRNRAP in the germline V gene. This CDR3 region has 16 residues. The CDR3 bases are TGTGCTAGTGGTTTGGGGGACAGGGTGGGGGTCCACGAGCAGTACGTC. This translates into CASGLGDRVGVHEQYV.

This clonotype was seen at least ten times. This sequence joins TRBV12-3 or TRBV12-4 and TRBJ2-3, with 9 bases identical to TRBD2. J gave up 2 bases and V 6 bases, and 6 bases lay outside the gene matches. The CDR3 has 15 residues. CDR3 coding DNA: TGTGCCAGCAGCTCTAGCGGGGATTTCACAGATACGCAGTATTTT. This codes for CASSSSGDFTDTQYF.

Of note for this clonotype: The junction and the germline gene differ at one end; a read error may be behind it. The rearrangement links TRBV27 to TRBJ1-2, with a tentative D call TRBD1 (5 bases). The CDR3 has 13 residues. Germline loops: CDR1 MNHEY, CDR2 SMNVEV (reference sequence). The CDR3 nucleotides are TGTGCCAGCATGGACACATCGAACTATGACTACACCTTC. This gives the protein CASMDTSNYDYTF.

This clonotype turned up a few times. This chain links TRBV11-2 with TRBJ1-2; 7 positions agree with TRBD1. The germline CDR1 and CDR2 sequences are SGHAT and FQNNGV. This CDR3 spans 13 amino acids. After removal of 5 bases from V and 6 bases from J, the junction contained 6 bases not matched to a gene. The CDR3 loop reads CASSQGQKNGYTF. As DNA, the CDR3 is TGTGCCAGCAGCCAGGGACAGAAGAATGGCTACACCTTC.

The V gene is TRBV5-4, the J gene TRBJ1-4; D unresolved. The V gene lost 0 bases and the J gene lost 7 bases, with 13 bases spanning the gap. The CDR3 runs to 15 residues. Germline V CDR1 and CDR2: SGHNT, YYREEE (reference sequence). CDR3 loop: CASSLGVARTEKLFF. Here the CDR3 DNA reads TGTGCCAGCAGCTTGGGGGTGGCGAGGACTGAAAAACTGTTTTTT.